This TCR beta chain appears in the sequencing data of a study of blood T cell repertoires in COVID-19. About the research overall: Collection of acute and convalescent COVID-19 samples took place in the United States, Italy and Spain. From T cells, B-cell-depleted T cells, or PBMCs came the material, which was cDNA or gDNA.

CDR1 and CDR2 (germline): MNHNS, SASEGT. The CDR3 runs 15 residues. Trimming at V came to 3 bases and at J to 4 bases, leaving 7 bases not matched to a gene. TCRdb keeps only in-frame clones here, not all; method: immunoSEQ multiplex PCR. This sample has approximately 310,000 clones, with approximately 83% found just once. Enrollees, roughly 18 to 90 years old, lived in fewer than 25 US areas. Which cohort a participant joined came from the clinical history participants gave. The chain recombines TRBV6-1 with TRBJ1-1; 8 bases align to TRBD1. The specimen was PBMCs or T cells enriched from blood (not recorded which). This TCR was sampled from a man aged 30 to 45 who had recovered from COVID-19. CDR3 nucleotide sequence: TGTGCCAGCAGTGACCGGCAGGGGGCGGTCACTGAAGCTTTCTTT. Translating gives CASSDRQGAVTEAFF.